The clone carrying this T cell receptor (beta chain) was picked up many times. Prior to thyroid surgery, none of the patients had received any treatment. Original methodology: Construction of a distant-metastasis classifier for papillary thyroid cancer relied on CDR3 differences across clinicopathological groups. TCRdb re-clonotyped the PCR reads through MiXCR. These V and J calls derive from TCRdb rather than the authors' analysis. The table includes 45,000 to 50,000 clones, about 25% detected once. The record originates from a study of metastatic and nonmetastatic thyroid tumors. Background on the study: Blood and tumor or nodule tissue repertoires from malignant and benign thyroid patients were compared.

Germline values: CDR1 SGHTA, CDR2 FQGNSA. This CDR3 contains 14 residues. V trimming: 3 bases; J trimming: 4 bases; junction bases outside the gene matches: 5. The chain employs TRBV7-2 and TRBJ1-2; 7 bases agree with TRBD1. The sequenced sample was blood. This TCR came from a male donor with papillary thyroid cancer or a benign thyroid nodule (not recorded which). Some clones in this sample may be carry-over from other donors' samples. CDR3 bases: TGTGCCAGCAGCTTTGACAGGGCTAGCTATGGCTACACCTTC. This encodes CASSFDRASYGYTF.